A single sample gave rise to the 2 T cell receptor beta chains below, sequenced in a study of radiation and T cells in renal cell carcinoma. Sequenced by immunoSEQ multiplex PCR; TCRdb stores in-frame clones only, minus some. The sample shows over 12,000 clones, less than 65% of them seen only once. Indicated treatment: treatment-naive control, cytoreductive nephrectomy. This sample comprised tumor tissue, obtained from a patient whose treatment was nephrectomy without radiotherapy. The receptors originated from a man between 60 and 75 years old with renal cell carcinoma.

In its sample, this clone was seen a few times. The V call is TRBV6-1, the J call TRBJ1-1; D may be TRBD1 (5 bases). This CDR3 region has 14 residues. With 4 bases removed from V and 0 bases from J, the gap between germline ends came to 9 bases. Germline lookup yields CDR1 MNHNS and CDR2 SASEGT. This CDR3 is CASSGRQMNTEAFF. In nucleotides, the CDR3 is TGTGCCAGCAGTGGACGACAGATGAACACTGAAGCTTTCTTT.

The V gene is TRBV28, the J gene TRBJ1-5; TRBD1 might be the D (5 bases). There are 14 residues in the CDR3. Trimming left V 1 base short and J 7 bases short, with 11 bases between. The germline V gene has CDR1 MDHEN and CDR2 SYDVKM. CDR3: CASSLFRDPQPQHF. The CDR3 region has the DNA TGTGCCAGCAGTTTATTCAGGGACCCCCAGCCCCAGCATTTT.